Many counts were recorded for the clone carrying this T cell receptor beta chain. The sample is drawn from a study of neurological immune-mediated disorders. The cDNA was generated through 5'RACE incorporating 10-nucleotide random UMIs. TCRdb re-called the 5' RACE reads with MiXCR, one entry per CDR3 protein. Of 72,000 or so distinct CDR3 sequences in the sample, 17% were seen once. Between the trimmed V and J ends, which lost 10 bases and 5 bases, there was a span of 14 bases. The CDR3 is 12 residues long. The rearrangement uses TRBV12-3 or TRBV12-4 and TRBJ1-2, with a tentative D call TRBD1 (5 bases). The TCR originated in a middle-aged woman in good health. The source material was PBMCs. The CDR3 loop reads CATPRGVYGYTF. The CDR3 bases are TGTGCCACACCCCGGGGGGTGTATGGCTACACCTTC.